This T cell receptor (beta chain) was documented in a study of T-cell memory formation after mild COVID-19. Study in general: Among the donors, TCR clusters were largely specific to each donor.

This clonotype has just a few counts. The antigen is undetermined. Study-level points and caveats: Proof of SARS-CoV-2 specificity was absent for the second-wave clones that crested on day 37. Clones contracting over day 15 to 85 were CD4/CD8 balanced, with later expanders leaning CD4+.

The CDR3 runs to 16 residues. The V and J ends lost 6 bases and 4 bases, in that order; junction bases with no gene match: 14. TCRdb analysed the 5' RACE reads with MiXCR anew, one entry per CDR3 protein. The data show roughly 110,000 distinct CDR3 sequences, 17% seen once. The sequence was obtained from an adult woman who had mild COVID-19 (a few samples of this study predate the infection). Cell type and time point are not known. This sequence joins TRBV12-3 or TRBV12-4 and TRBJ1-1; 7 positions match TRBD1. Sequencing was performed on PBMCs or a T cell subset sorted from them (not recorded which). CDR3 nucleotide sequence: TGTGCCAGCAGCCCCCTTACAGGGGCGGCGAGCACTGAAGCTTTCTTT. Encoded protein: CASSPLTGAASTEAFF.